This T cell receptor beta chain was recorded in a study of blood T cell repertoires in COVID-19. Study-level background: Researchers got acute and convalescent COVID-19 samples from the United States, Italy and Spain. T cells, B-cell-depleted T cells, or PBMCs supplied cDNA or gDNA.

This clone was recorded once. Unmatched junction bases numbered 12, after V lost 7 bases and J lost 5 bases. The CDR3 consists of 16 residues. Looked up from germline, CDR1 is KGHDR and CDR2 is SFDVKD. Authors' analysis steps: Estimates of nucleated cell counts were drawn from the amplification of reference gene primers. Method: immunoSEQ multiplex PCR; TCRdb's copy keeps in-frame clones and lacks some. Clonal size and the V and J genes are those of that table, whereas D and trimming came from the DNA. The data hold some 49,000 clones, with roughly 80% observed a single time. Sequenced sample: peripheral blood. The receptor comes from an older woman with acute or convalescent COVID-19. The V call is TRBV24-1, the J call TRBJ2-3; 9 nucleotides match TRBD1. CDR3 nucleotide sequence: TGTGCCACCAGCCGCCCGGGACAGGGATTCGGAGATACGCAGTATTTT. This encodes CATSRPGQGFGDTQYF.